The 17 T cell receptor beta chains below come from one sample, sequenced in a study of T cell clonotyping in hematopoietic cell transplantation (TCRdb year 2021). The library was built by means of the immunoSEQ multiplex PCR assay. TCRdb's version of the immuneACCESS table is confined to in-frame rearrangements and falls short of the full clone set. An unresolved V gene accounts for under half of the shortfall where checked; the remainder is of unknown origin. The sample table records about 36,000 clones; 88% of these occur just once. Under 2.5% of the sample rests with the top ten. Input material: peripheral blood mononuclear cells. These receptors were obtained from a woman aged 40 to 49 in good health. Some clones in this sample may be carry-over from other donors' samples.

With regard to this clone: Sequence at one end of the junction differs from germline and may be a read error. The CDR3 sequence is CASSLSGTGNGKLFF. CDR3 bases: TGCGCCAGCAGCTTGTCCGGGACAGGGAATGGAAAACTGTTTTTT. The chain employs TRBV5-1 and TRBJ1-4; 9 positions agree with TRBD1. The CDR3 sequence is 15 residues long. Germline CDR1 SGHRS, CDR2 YFSETQ.

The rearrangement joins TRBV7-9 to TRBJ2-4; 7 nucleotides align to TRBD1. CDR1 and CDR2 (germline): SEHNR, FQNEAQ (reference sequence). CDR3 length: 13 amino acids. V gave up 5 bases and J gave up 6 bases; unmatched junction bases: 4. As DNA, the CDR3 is TGTGCCAGCAGCCGGGGACAGCTAAACATTCAGTACTTC. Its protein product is CASSRGQLNIQYF.

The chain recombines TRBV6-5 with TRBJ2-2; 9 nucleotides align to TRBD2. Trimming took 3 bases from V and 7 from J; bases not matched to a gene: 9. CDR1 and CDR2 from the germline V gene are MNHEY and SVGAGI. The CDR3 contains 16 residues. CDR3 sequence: CASSYSLGLARGELFF. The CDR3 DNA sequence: TGTGCCAGCAGTTATAGCTTGGGACTAGCCCGCGGGGAGCTGTTTTTT.

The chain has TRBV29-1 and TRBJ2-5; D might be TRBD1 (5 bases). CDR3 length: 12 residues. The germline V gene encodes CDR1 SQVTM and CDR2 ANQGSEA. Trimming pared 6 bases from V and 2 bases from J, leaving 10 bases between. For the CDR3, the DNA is TGCAGCGTCAGGGCCGGGCAAGAGACCCAGTACTTC. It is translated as CSVRAGQETQYF.

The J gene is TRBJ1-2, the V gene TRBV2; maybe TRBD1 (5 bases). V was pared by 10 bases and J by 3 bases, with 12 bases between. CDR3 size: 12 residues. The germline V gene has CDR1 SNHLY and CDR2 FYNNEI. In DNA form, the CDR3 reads TGTGCCACCTCAGGGAGTTACTATGGCTACACCTTC. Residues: CATSGSYYGYTF.

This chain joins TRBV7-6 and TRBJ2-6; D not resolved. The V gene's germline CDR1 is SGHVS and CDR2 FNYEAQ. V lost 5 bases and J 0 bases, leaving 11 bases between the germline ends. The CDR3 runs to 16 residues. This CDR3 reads CASSLARSSGANVLTF. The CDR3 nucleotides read TGTGCCAGCAGCCTTGCCAGGTCCTCTGGGGCCAACGTCCTGACTTTC. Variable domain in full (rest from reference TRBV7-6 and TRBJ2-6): GAGVSQSPRYKVTKRGQDVALRCDPISGHVSLYWYRQALGQGPEFLTYFNYEAQQDKSGLPNDRFSAERPEGSISTLTIQRTEQRDSAMYRCASSLARSSGANVLTFGAGSRLTVL.

The CDR3 loop reads CASSPRRVPKEQYF. Here the CDR3 DNA reads TGTGCCAGCAGTCCCCGACGGGTCCCTAAGGAGCAGTACTTC. The V gene is TRBV27, the J gene TRBJ2-7; D uncertain. CDR1 and CDR2 from the germline V gene are MNHEY and SMNVEV (reference sequence). V lost 5 bases and J lost 7, with 18 bases in between. The CDR3 covers 14 residues.

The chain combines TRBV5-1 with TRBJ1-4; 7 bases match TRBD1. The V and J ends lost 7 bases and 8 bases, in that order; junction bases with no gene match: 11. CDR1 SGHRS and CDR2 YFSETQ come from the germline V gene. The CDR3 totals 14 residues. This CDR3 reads CASGTGTEREKLFF. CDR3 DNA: TGCGCCAGCGGAACCGGGACAGAAAGGGAAAAACTGTTTTTT.

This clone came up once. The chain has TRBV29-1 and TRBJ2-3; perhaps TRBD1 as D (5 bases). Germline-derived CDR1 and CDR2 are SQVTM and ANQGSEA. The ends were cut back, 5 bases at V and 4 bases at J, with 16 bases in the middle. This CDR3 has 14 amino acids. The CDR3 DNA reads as TGCAGCGTTTGCAGGGTCGGCTTATCAGATACGCAGTATTTT. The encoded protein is CSVCRVGLSDTQYF.

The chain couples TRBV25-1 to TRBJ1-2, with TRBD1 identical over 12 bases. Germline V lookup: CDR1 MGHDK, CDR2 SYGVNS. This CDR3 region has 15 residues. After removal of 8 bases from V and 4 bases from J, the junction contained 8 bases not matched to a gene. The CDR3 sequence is CASGGTGGGSYGYTF. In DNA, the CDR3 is TGTGCCAGCGGAGGGACAGGGGGCGGAAGCTATGGCTACACCTTC.

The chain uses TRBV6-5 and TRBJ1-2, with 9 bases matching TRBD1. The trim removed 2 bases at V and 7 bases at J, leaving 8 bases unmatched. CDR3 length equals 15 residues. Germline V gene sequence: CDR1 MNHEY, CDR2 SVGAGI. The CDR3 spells CASSYGGTGSSGYTF. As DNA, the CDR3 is TGTGCCAGCAGTTACGGGGGGACAGGGTCTTCTGGCTACACCTTC.

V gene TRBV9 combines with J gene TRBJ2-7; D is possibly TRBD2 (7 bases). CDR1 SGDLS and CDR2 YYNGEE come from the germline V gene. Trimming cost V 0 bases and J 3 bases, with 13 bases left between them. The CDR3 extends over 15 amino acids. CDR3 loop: CASSVATGGGYEQYF. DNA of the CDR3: TGTGCCAGCAGCGTAGCTACGGGGGGCGGCTACGAGCAGTACTTC.

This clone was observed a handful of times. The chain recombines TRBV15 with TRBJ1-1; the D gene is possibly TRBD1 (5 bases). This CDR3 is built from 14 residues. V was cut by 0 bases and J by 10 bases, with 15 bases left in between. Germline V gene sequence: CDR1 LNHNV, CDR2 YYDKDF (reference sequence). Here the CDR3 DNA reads TGTGCCACCAGCAGAGATCTATGGGACGTAGGAGCTTTCTTT. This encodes CATSRDLWDVGAFF.

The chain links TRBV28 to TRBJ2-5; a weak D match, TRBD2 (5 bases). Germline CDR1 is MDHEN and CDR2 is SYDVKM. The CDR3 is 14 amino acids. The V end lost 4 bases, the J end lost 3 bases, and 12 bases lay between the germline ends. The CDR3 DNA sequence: TGTGCCAGCAGTTACGACCACGGGAAAGAGACCCAGTACTTC. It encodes CASSYDHGKETQYF.

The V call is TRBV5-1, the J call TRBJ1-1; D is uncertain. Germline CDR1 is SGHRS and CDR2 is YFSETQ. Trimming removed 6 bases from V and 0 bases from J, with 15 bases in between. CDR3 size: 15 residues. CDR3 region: CASMSQASMNTEAFF. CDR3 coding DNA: TGCGCCAGCATGTCTCAGGCCTCCATGAACACTGAAGCTTTCTTT.

For the CDR3, the DNA is TGTGCCTGGAGCCCGGGGAGGAACACTGAAGCTTTCTTT. Residues: CAWSPGRNTEAFF. The rearrangement links TRBV30 to TRBJ1-1; D unclear. Per germline, CDR1 GTSNPN and CDR2 SVGIG (reference sequence). V lost 3 bases and J lost 1, with 9 bases in between. This CDR3 contains 13 residues.

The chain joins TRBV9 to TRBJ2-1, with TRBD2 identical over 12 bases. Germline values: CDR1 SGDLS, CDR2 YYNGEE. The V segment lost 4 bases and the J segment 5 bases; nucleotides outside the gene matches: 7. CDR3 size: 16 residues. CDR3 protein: CASSSRTSGTHNEQFF. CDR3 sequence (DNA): TGTGCCAGCAGCTCCCGGACTAGCGGGACCCACAATGAGCAGTTCTTC.